The rows below give T cell receptor beta chains drawn from one sample of a study of blood T cell dynamics during melanoma immunotherapy. Sequencing was performed with immunoSEQ multiplex PCR; in TCRdb, only in-frame clones are kept and a portion is missing. Of about 4,900 clones listed, about 90% are singletons. Sequences were derived from blood, sampled from a patient treated with checkpoint blockade. The origin of the receptors is a human donor with melanoma. CDR3s include the opening cysteine and the closing phenylalanine or tryptophan. The D gene is left open where the match is weak. Some rows mark clone size as missing; the rest say once, few, many or name a class of expanded clone.

abundance,d_gene,j_gene,v_gene,CDR3nt,CDR3aa
.,.,TRBJ2-1,TRBV21-1,TGTGCCAGCAGTCCCAGAGCGGGAAAGAACAATGAGCAGTTCTTC,CASSPRAGKNNEQFF
.,TRBD1,TRBJ1-4,TRBV5-6,TGTGCCAGCAGCTTGTTTAGTTGGGGACAGCAAAATGAAAAACTGTTTTTT,CASSLFSWGQQNEKLFF
once,TRBD1,TRBJ1-1,TRBV29-1,TGCAGCGTTGAGGCAGGGGGCATCCCTGAAGCTTTCTTT,CSVEAGGIPEAFF
.,TRBD1,TRBJ1-1,TRBV28,TGTGCCAGCACCCCGGGACAGGGGTGGATGAACACTGAAGCTTTCTTT,CASTPGQGWMNTEAFF
once,.,TRBJ2-1,TRBV18,TGTGCCAGCTCAGTCTCTAGCACCCCCTACAATGAGCAGTTCTTC,CASSVSSTPYNEQFF
.,.,TRBJ2-1,TRBV5-1,TGCGCCAGCAGCTTGACTGGTGAGCAGTTCTTC,CASSLTGEQFF
.,.,TRBJ2-7,TRBV21-1,TGTGCCAGCCCATTCCCGGGACAGACCTACGAGCAGTACTTC,CASPFPGQTYEQYF
.,TRBD1,TRBJ2-7,TRBV28,TGTGCCAGCAGCACAGGGGATAACGAGCAGTACTTC,CASSTGDNEQYF
.,.,TRBJ2-7,TRBV21-1,TGTGCCAGCAGCAAAAGGGCTGAGGGACAGGGTTACGAGCAGTACTTC,CASSKRAEGQGYEQYF
.,TRBD2,TRBJ2-1,TRBV5-1,TGCGCCAGCAGCCGTAGCGGGAGATCCTACAATGAGCAGTTCTTC,CASSRSGRSYNEQFF
once,.,TRBJ1-1,TRBV4-2,TGTGCCAGCAGCCTCCGGGGGGGGCCAACTGAAGCTTTCTTT,CASSLRGGPTEAFF
.,.,TRBJ2-3,TRBV5-4,TGTGCCAGCAGCACAGGGTCGTCAGCAGATACGCAGTATTTT,CASSTGSSADTQYF
.,.,TRBJ2-5,TRBV4-2,TGTGCCAGCAGCCAAGATGTAGGCGAAACGGGGACCCAGTACTTC,CASSQDVGETGTQYF
.,TRBD1,TRBJ2-2,TRBV7-2,TGTGCCAGCAGCTTACTGAATGCTCCCGGGACAGGGCCCGGGGAGCTGTTTTTT,CASSLLNAPGTGPGELFF
.,TRBD1,TRBJ2-7,TRBV11-2,TGTGCCAGCAGCTTATTCGCCGACAGGGGCTACGAGCAGTACTTC,CASSLFADRGYEQYF
once,.,TRBJ2-7,TRBV7-3,TGTGCCAGCAGCCCGGGCGCAACCAACGAGCAGTACTTC,CASSPGATNEQYF
few,TRBD1,TRBJ1-2,TRBV7-6,TGTGCCAGCAGCTTAGACGACAGGGGATATGGCTACACCTTC,CASSLDDRGYGYTF
once,TRBD2,TRBJ2-7,TRBV4-3,TGCGCCAGCAGCCAAGATCGGCTAGCGGGAGTGTACGAGCAGTACTTC,CASSQDRLAGVYEQYF
.,.,TRBJ2-1,TRBV30,TGTGCCTGTCGGTGGGGAGGAAGGGGGAATGAGCAGTTCTTC,CACRWGGRGNEQFF
.,.,TRBJ2-7,TRBV29-1,TGCAGCGTTTTGACAGGGAGGAACTACGAGCAGTACTTC,CSVLTGRNYEQYF
.,.,TRBJ1-4,TRBV14,TGTGCCAGCAGCCAAAACACTCCAACTAATGAAAAACTGTTTTTT,CASSQNTPTNEKLFF
.,TRBD2,TRBJ2-3,TRBV9,TGTGCCAGCAGCGCGGGACTAGGTTTCACAGATACGCAGTATTTT,CASSAGLGFTDTQYF
.,.,TRBJ1-2,TRBV30,TGTGCCTGGAGTTTACTGACCGCGTCTAACTATGGCTACACCTTC,CAWSLLTASNYGYTF
.,TRBD1,TRBJ1-4,TRBV28,TGTGCCAGCAGTAAGGGGGCTCTTGAAAAACTGTTTTTT,CASSKGALEKLFF
.,TRBD1,TRBJ1-2,TRBV19,TGTGCCAGTAGTCTACAGGGGCCAAACTATGGCTACACCTTC,CASSLQGPNYGYTF
.,.,TRBJ1-5,TRBV2,TGTGCCAGCAAGGAGGGCAGGGCTAGCAATCAGCCCCAGCATTTT,CASKEGRASNQPQHF
.,TRBD2,TRBJ2-1,TRBV11-2,TGTGCCAGCAGCTTAAAACTAGCGGGAGGGTATACCTACAATGAGCAGTTCTTC,CASSLKLAGGYTYNEQFF
.,.,TRBJ1-3,TRBV2,TGTGCCAGCAGTGATCGGGTAGGAGTTGGAAACACCATATATTTT,CASSDRVGVGNTIYF
few,.,TRBJ2-7,TRBV29-1,TGCAGCGTTGGGCTAGCGAGTTGGGAGCAGTACTTC,CSVGLASWEQYF
.,.,TRBJ2-4,TRBV7-4,TGTGCCAGCAGCTTAGGAAGGCAGGGTGGGGACAAAAACATTCAGTACTTC,CASSLGRQGGDKNIQYF
few,TRBD1,TRBJ1-1,TRBV28,TGTGCCAGCAGTTTTTCGGGACAGGGGGCCACTGAAGCTTTCTTT,CASSFSGQGATEAFF
.,.,TRBJ1-3,TRBV6-5,TGTGCCAGCAGTCGGGTCTCTGGAAACACCATATATTTT,CASSRVSGNTIYF
.,.,TRBJ2-1,TRBV7-2,TGTGCCAGCAGCTTAAGCTACTACAATGAGCAGTTCTTC,CASSLSYYNEQFF
.,.,TRBJ2-2,TRBV6-5,TGTGCCAGCAGTTCTAGAGGCCCCACCGGGGAGCTGTTTTTT,CASSSRGPTGELFF
once,TRBD1,TRBJ2-5,TRBV18,TGTGCCAGCGGGACAGGGGGCCGAGAGACCCAGTACTTC,CASGTGGRETQYF
.,.,TRBJ2-1,TRBV6-9,TGTGCCAGCAGAGACGACAGACATGAGCAGTTCTTC,CASRDDRHEQFF
hyperexpanded,.,TRBJ1-1,TRBV20-1,TGCAGTGCTAGAGATGGGAGAGAAGCTTTCTTT,CSARDGREAFF
.,.,TRBJ1-2,TRBV25-1,TGTGCCAGCAGTTCACCTTGGTCTAACTATGGCTACACCTTC,CASSSPWSNYGYTF
.,.,TRBJ2-3,TRBV30,TGTGCCTGGGAATCCCAAAGGGGGAGGGGGGATACGCAGTATTTT,CAWESQRGRGDTQYF
.,.,TRBJ2-7,TRBV4-2,TGTGCCAGCAGCCAAGGGGCCACTGATGTCTACGAGCAGTACTTC,CASSQGATDVYEQYF
large,.,TRBJ2-5,TRBV15,TGTGCCACCAGCGTACTAGCTGGCGAGACCCAGTACTTC,CATSVLAGETQYF
.,TRBD1,TRBJ2-7,TRBV27,TGTGCCAGCAGTTTATCGATTCGAGTATACGACAGGGGGGCCTCCTACGAGCAGTACTTC,CASSLSIRVYDRGASYEQYF
few,.,TRBJ2-2,TRBV5-1,TGCGCCAGCAGCCCGGGAGCGTTCGGCACCGGGGAGCTGTTTTTT,CASSPGAFGTGELFF
.,.,TRBJ1-1,TRBV29-1,TGCAGCGTTGAAAGGGGGAGGGCCACTGAAGCTTTCTTT,CSVERGRATEAFF
few,.,TRBJ1-1,TRBV7-3,TGTGCCAGCAGCTTAAGAGGGCGGGTTTCGGGGACTGAAGCTTTCTTT,CASSLRGRVSGTEAFF
once,TRBD1,TRBJ2-1,TRBV7-2,TGTGCCAGCAGCCCGAGAAGGGGGCGCAACTACAATGAGCAGTTCTTC,CASSPRRGRNYNEQFF
once,.,TRBJ1-5,TRBV15,TGTGCCACCAGCACTTTGAAGTCGGGCAATCAGCCCCAGCATTTT,CATSTLKSGNQPQHF
.,.,TRBJ1-2,TRBV9,TGTGCCAGCAGCGTAGTGTCCGGGCCCAGAAATGGCTACACCTTC,CASSVVSGPRNGYTF
once,TRBD2,TRBJ2-5,TRBV9,TGTGCCAGCAACGAGGGACTAGCGGGACAAGAGACCCAGTACTTC,CASNEGLAGQETQYF